Listed below are T cell receptor beta chains from one sample, sequenced in a study of OX40 agonist ivuxolimab in advanced cancers. Libraries were prepared by immunoSEQ multiplex PCR; TCRdb keeps only in-frame clonotypes and omits some of them. Of tens of thousands of clones listed, under 90% are singletons. This material consisted of CD4+ or CD8+ T cells sorted from blood, taken in a trial of the OX40 agonist ivuxolimab. Every receptor here comes from an adult with an advanced solid tumor such as melanoma, head and neck, liver or kidney cancer. CDR3s include the opening cysteine and the closing phenylalanine or tryptophan. Fields, in order: J gene, V gene, D gene, clone size, CDR3 protein, CDR3 DNA. D genes are given only for firm matches. Clone size appears in some rows only: once, few, many, or a class for an expanded clone.

TRBJ2-3	TRBV29-1	TRBD2	NA	CSVGTTSGGSTDTQYF	TGCAGCGTGGGTACGACCAGCGGGGGGAGCACAGATACGCAGTATTTT
TRBJ2-7	TRBV6-5	NA	once	CASSPPTGSDEQYF	TGTGCCAGCAGTCCACCGACGGGGTCGGACGAGCAGTACTTC
TRBJ2-7	TRBV14	NA	once	CASSSYRGGEQYF	TGTGCCAGCAGCAGCTACCGTGGAGGCGAGCAGTACTTC
TRBJ2-2	TRBV4-1	TRBD1	NA	CASSHTQDRVEPGELFF	TGCGCCAGCAGCCATACTCAAGACAGGGTCGAGCCCGGGGAGCTGTTTTTT
TRBJ1-5	TRBV28	TRBD1	NA	CASSPPLDRVWGNQPQHF	TGTGCCAGCAGTCCCCCGTTGGACAGGGTCTGGGGCAATCAGCCCCAGCATTTT
TRBJ1-1	TRBV5-6	TRBD1	NA	CASSLGTGVNTEAFF	TGTGCCAGCAGCTTAGGGACAGGGGTGAACACTGAAGCTTTCTTT
TRBJ2-5	TRBV4-2	TRBD2	NA	CASSQVAGEGETQYF	TGTGCCAGCAGCCAAGTGGCGGGAGAAGGGGAGACCCAGTACTTC
TRBJ1-2	TRBV29-1	TRBD1	NA	CSARDRAGYTF	TGCAGCGCACGAGACAGGGCTGGCTACACCTTC
TRBJ1-1	TRBV19	TRBD1	NA	CASSRTGVGTEAFF	TGTGCCAGTAGCCGCACAGGGGTTGGTACTGAAGCTTTCTTT
TRBJ2-7	TRBV10-3	NA	NA	CAISPDGYEQYF	TGTGCCATCAGCCCCGACGGCTACGAGCAGTACTTC
TRBJ2-7	TRBV5-1	TRBD2	NA	CASSLFTGGAYEQYF	TGCGCCAGCAGCCTATTTACGGGGGGGGCCTACGAGCAGTACTTC
TRBJ1-1	TRBV6-5	NA	NA	CASSQFRLTMDEAFF	TGTGCCAGCAGCCAATTCAGGCTGACCATGGATGAAGCTTTCTTT
TRBJ1-2	TRBV2	TRBD1	NA	CARGDSGNYGYTF	TGTGCCAGGGGGGACAGCGGGAACTATGGCTACACCTTC
TRBJ2-7	TRBV7-9	TRBD2	NA	CASSSGLEKSYEQYF	TGTGCCAGCAGCTCGGGACTAGAAAAATCCTACGAGCAGTACTTC
TRBJ1-1	TRBV4-2	TRBD1	NA	CASSQATGGRTEAFF	TGTGCCAGCAGCCAAGCGACAGGGGGGAGGACTGAAGCTTTCTTT
TRBJ2-7	TRBV6-5	NA	NA	CASTKTGPSSYEQYF	TGTGCCAGCACAAAAACAGGGCCAAGCTCCTACGAGCAGTACTTC
TRBJ1-4	TRBV6-5	NA	NA	CASRPTIATNEKLFF	TGTGCCAGCAGGCCGACCATCGCAACTAATGAAAAACTGTTTTTT
TRBJ1-2	TRBV27	TRBD1	NA	CASSLSAGGFYGYTF	TGTGCCAGCAGTTTATCGGCAGGGGGCTTCTATGGCTACACCTTC
TRBJ2-7	TRBV5-1	TRBD2	NA	CASSPGLAGAGEQYF	TGCGCCAGCAGCCCTGGACTAGCGGGAGCGGGGGAGCAGTACTTC
TRBJ2-2	TRBV18	TRBD1	once	CASSPGTANTGELFF	TGTGCCAGCTCACCCGGGACAGCGAACACCGGGGAGCTGTTTTTT
TRBJ2-1	TRBV5-4	TRBD2	NA	CASSPLIAGHEQFF	TGTGCCAGCAGCCCTCTAATAGCGGGCCATGAGCAGTTCTTC
TRBJ2-7	TRBV6-1	NA	once	CASRPSGGGPWWF	TGTGCCAGCAGGCCCTCAGGGGGAGGTCCCTGGTGGTTC
TRBJ2-6	TRBV9	NA	NA	CASSVSLSGANVLTF	TGTGCCAGCAGCGTAAGTCTCTCCGGGGCCAACGTCCTGACTTTC
TRBJ2-5	TRBV21-1	NA	NA	CASSFPGTGRQETQYF	TGTGCCAGCAGCTTCCCCGGGACAGGGAGACAAGAGACCCAGTACTTC
TRBJ2-1	TRBV29-1	TRBD2	few	CSVLGLADPGNEQFF	TGCAGCGTTCTGGGACTAGCGGACCCTGGGAATGAGCAGTTCTTC
TRBJ2-3	TRBV11-3	TRBD1	NA	CASSYGQGTDTQYF	TGTGCCAGCAGCTACGGACAGGGGACAGATACGCAGTATTTT
TRBJ2-5	TRBV5-6	NA	NA	CASSFGLGETQYF	TGTGCCAGCAGCTTCGGCCTAGGGGAGACCCAGTACTTC
TRBJ2-3	TRBV2	TRBD1	NA	CASSQGVRTDTQYF	TGTGCCAGCAGTCAGGGGGTCCGCACAGATACGCAGTATTTT
TRBJ1-1	TRBV11-3	NA	NA	CASSPSQGMNTEAFF	TGTGCCAGCAGCCCTTCACAGGGTATGAACACTGAAGCTTTCTTT
TRBJ2-5	TRBV27	NA	NA	CASSLVRKGTQYF	TGTGCCAGCAGTTTAGTTCGGAAGGGGACCCAGTACTTC
TRBJ1-1	TRBV4-2	NA	NA	CASSPLTDWGTEAFF	TGTGCCAGCAGCCCATTGACAGACTGGGGCACTGAAGCTTTCTTT
TRBJ2-3	TRBV11-3	TRBD2	NA	CASSLGAFTSGRMDTQYF	TGTGCCAGCAGCTTAGGCGCCTTTACTAGCGGGAGAATGGATACGCAGTATTTT
TRBJ1-2	TRBV2	TRBD1	NA	CASSEEGASGYTF	TGTGCCAGCAGTGAGGAGGGGGCGAGTGGCTACACCTTC
TRBJ1-5	TRBV7-2	NA	NA	CASSSHGGFDQPQHF	TGTGCCAGCAGCTCTCATGGGGGGTTTGATCAGCCCCAGCATTTT
TRBJ2-1	TRBV7-2	TRBD2	NA	CASNGLAGVNEQFF	TGTGCCAGCAACGGACTAGCGGGAGTCAATGAGCAGTTCTTC
TRBJ1-1	TRBV28	NA	NA	CASSTGQSTEPFF	TGTGCCAGCAGTACTGGACAGTCGACTGAGCCTTTCTTT
TRBJ1-1	TRBV18	NA	once	CASSPRRQDLNTEAFF	TGTGCCAGCTCACCACGACGGCAGGACCTAAACACTGAAGCTTTCTTT
TRBJ2-5	TRBV27	TRBD1	once	CASSQRTGRRQETQYF	TGTGCCAGCAGTCAACGGACAGGGCGTAGGCAAGAGACCCAGTACTTC
TRBJ1-6	TRBV12-2	NA	NA	CASRFLGQGDSPLHF	TGTGCAAGTCGCTTCCTCGGGCAGGGGGATTCACCCCTCCACTTT
TRBJ1-6	TRBV10-3	NA	NA	CAISESTNSPLHF	TGTGCCATCAGTGAGTCAACTAATTCGCCCCTCCACTTT
TRBJ2-2	TRBV4-1	TRBD1	NA	CASSQRQGAGGELFF	TGCGCCAGCAGCCAAAGACAGGGGGCCGGCGGGGAGCTGTTTTTT
TRBJ2-7	TRBV7-9	TRBD1	few	CASSTDRGSSYEQYF	TGTGCCAGCAGCACTGACAGGGGGAGCTCCTACGAGCAGTACTTC
TRBJ2-1	TRBV7-3	NA	NA	CASSLRGDSYNEQFF	TGTGCCAGCAGCTTACGCGGGGACTCCTACAATGAGCAGTTCTTC
TRBJ1-1	TRBV6-1	NA	NA	CASSLQDDMNTEAFF	TGTGCCAGCAGTTTGCAGGACGACATGAACACTGAAGCTTTCTTT
TRBJ2-7	TRBV5-1	NA	NA	CASSATQGSIGYEQYF	TGCGCCAGCAGCGCGACACAGGGCTCTATTGGATACGAGCAGTACTTC
TRBJ2-3	TRBV9	NA	NA	CASSVRGRPDTQYF	TGTGCCAGCAGCGTGAGAGGTAGGCCAGATACGCAGTATTTT
TRBJ1-1	TRBV6-1	NA	NA	CASKESEAFF	TGTGCCAGCAAGGAGTCTGAAGCTTTCTTT
TRBJ2-5	TRBV10-3	NA	NA	CAISESETQYF	TGTGCCATCAGTGAGAGCGAGACCCAGTACTTC